Listed below are T cell receptor beta chains from one sample, sequenced in a study of CD8+ T cells in alopecia areata. Measured with immunoSEQ multiplex PCR; TCRdb has only the in-frame clones, and not every one. The repertoire holds roughly 19,000 clones, with more than 50% as singletons. The sequencing used skin, collected at week 0. Receptors originate from a human donor with alopecia areata. Each CDR3 is given with its conserved first and last residue. D genes are given only for firm matches. Only part of the rows carry a size: once, few, many, or a class if the clone is expanded.

V: TRBV5-6
size: few
J: TRBJ2-7
D: NA
DNA: TGTGCCAGCAGGCGGGACACGACCTACGAGCAGTACTTC
CDR3: CASRRDTTYEQYF

V: TRBV7-9
size: NA
J: TRBJ2-7
D: NA
DNA: TGTGCCAGCAGCCCCACCCAGGGGGGGGTCTCCTACGAGCAGTACTTC
CDR3: CASSPTQGGVSYEQYF

V: TRBV4-3
size: NA
J: TRBJ2-6
D: NA
DNA: TGCGCCAGCAGCCAAACAGGGTCTGGGGCCAACGTCCTGACTTTC
CDR3: CASSQTGSGANVLTF

V: TRBV5-1
size: NA
J: TRBJ1-6
D: TRBD1
DNA: TGCGCCAGCAGAACAGACAGGGGTGGTTCACCCCTCCACTTT
CDR3: CASRTDRGGSPLHF

V: TRBV6-5
size: NA
J: TRBJ2-7
D: TRBD1
DNA: TGTGCCATCAAGAGACAGGGGGGATCCTACGAGCAGTACTTC
CDR3: CAIKRQGGSYEQYF

V: TRBV5-1
size: few
J: TRBJ2-3
D: NA
DNA: TGCGCCAGCAGCTTTGAAAGGGAGAGGGATACGCAGTATTTT
CDR3: CASSFERERDTQYF

V: TRBV5-4
size: NA
J: TRBJ2-1
D: NA
DNA: TGTGCCAGCAGCTTGGGCATCTACAATGAGCAGTTCTTC
CDR3: CASSLGIYNEQFF

V: TRBV4-2
size: NA
J: TRBJ2-5
D: NA
DNA: TGTGCCAGCAGCCAAGGGTCAGCCCAAGAGACCCAGTACTTC
CDR3: CASSQGSAQETQYF

V: TRBV11-2
size: NA
J: TRBJ2-1
D: TRBD2
DNA: TGTGCCAGCAGCCCAAGGGAGACTAGCTCTATTTCCTCCTACAATGAGCAGTTCTTC
CDR3: CASSPRETSSISSYNEQFF

V: TRBV2
size: NA
J: TRBJ2-5
D: NA
DNA: TGTGCCAGCATTTCAGGGGTCTTCCAAGAGACCCAGTACTTC
CDR3: CASISGVFQETQYF

V: TRBV5-1
size: NA
J: TRBJ2-2
D: TRBD2
DNA: TGCGCCAGCAGGGAAACAACGGGACTAGCCATAGCCGGGGAGCTGTTTTTT
CDR3: CASRETTGLAIAGELFF

V: TRBV25-1
size: NA
J: TRBJ2-3
D: TRBD1
DNA: TGTGCCAGCAGTGAACAAGGGGGCGTTACAGATACGCAGTATTTT
CDR3: CASSEQGGVTDTQYF

V: TRBV5-1
size: few
J: TRBJ2-6
D: TRBD1
DNA: TGCGCCAGCAGCTTCCGCGTCGTCGGGACAGGGGGCTCTGGGGCCAACGTCCTGACTTTC
CDR3: CASSFRVVGTGGSGANVLTF

V: TRBV6-6
size: NA
J: TRBJ1-2
D: NA
DNA: TGTGCCAGCAGCAACTACTATGGCTACACCTTC
CDR3: CASSNYYGYTF

V: TRBV2
size: NA
J: TRBJ2-1
D: NA
DNA: TGTGCCAGCGCCGCTGGCGGGCCTAACAATGAGCAGTTCTTC
CDR3: CASAAGGPNNEQFF

V: TRBV5-1
size: NA
J: TRBJ2-7
D: NA
DNA: TGCGCCAGCAGCTTGTTTTTCGGCAGGGCCTACGAGCAGTACTTC
CDR3: CASSLFFGRAYEQYF

V: TRBV7-9
size: NA
J: TRBJ2-7
D: NA
DNA: TGTGCCAGCGAGGGGATCGGCAGCGAGCAGTACTTC
CDR3: CASEGIGSEQYF

V: TRBV6-1
size: few
J: TRBJ2-7
D: NA
DNA: TGTGCCAGCACCACCGCGGGCACTTACGAGCAGTACTTC
CDR3: CASTTAGTYEQYF

V: TRBV7-8
size: NA
J: TRBJ1-2
D: NA
DNA: TGTGCCAGCAGCCCACGGGCGGGCGGGCTTAACTATGGCTACACCTTC
CDR3: CASSPRAGGLNYGYTF

V: TRBV6-1
size: NA
J: TRBJ1-2
D: NA
DNA: TGTGCCAGCAGTGAAGCGCTTCGTGGCTACCACTATGGCTACACCTTC
CDR3: CASSEALRGYHYGYTF

V: TRBV6-5
size: NA
J: TRBJ1-1
D: NA
DNA: TGTGCCAGCAGTTACGGAGCGGGAACTGAAGCTTTCTTT
CDR3: CASSYGAGTEAFF

V: TRBV2
size: once
J: TRBJ1-2
D: NA
DNA: TGTGCCAGCAGTATTCTTACTTATGGCTACACCTTC
CDR3: CASSILTYGYTF

V: TRBV7-9
size: NA
J: TRBJ2-7
D: TRBD1
DNA: TGTGCCAGCAGCCTCGGGACAGGGTCGTTCGACGAGCAGTACTTC
CDR3: CASSLGTGSFDEQYF

V: TRBV27
size: NA
J: TRBJ2-7
D: NA
DNA: TGTGCCAGCGCCCCGACGCCAGGGGCCTACGAGCAGTACTTC
CDR3: CASAPTPGAYEQYF

V: TRBV5-1
size: NA
J: TRBJ2-7
D: TRBD1
DNA: TGCGCCAGCAGCGGACAGGGGCATACCCCCGAGCAGTACTTC
CDR3: CASSGQGHTPEQYF

V: TRBV29-1
size: NA
J: TRBJ2-1
D: NA
DNA: TGCAGCGGGACCCGAAGGGGCAGAGAGCAGTTCTTC
CDR3: CSGTRRGREQFF

V: TRBV5-1
size: NA
J: TRBJ2-3
D: TRBD2
DNA: TGCGCCAGTACCTCCCGGACTAGCGGGGGAAGCACAGATACGCAGTATTTT
CDR3: CASTSRTSGGSTDTQYF

V: TRBV7-9
size: NA
J: TRBJ1-6
D: NA
DNA: TGTGCCAGCAGCTTAGGGGGGGCCTATAATTCACCCCTCCACTTT
CDR3: CASSLGGAYNSPLHF

V: TRBV4-3
size: NA
J: TRBJ1-2
D: NA
DNA: TGCGCCAGCAGCCAAGTTACGGGGACTCGAGCCTATGGCTACACCTTC
CDR3: CASSQVTGTRAYGYTF

V: TRBV29-1
size: NA
J: TRBJ1-2
D: TRBD1
DNA: TGCAGCGCGCAGGGGGCATCGGGTGGCTACACCTTC
CDR3: CSAQGASGGYTF

V: TRBV27
size: NA
J: TRBJ2-2
D: TRBD1
DNA: TGTGCCAGCAGTCTCCTAAACCGGGACAGGGGGCTCGCGAACACCGGGGAGCTGTTTTTT
CDR3: CASSLLNRDRGLANTGELFF

V: TRBV6-5
size: NA
J: TRBJ2-7
D: TRBD1
DNA: TGTGCCATCAGGACCGGGACAGGGGACTACGAGCAGTACTTC
CDR3: CAIRTGTGDYEQYF